The rows below give T cell receptor beta chains drawn from one sample of a study of blood T cell repertoires in COVID-19. Produced via immunoSEQ multiplex PCR; TCRdb's table is partial and in-frame only. The sample includes under 70,000 clones, roughly nine tenths of them seen just once. Sequencing used peripheral blood. These receptors all stem from a woman in her sixties or seventies with active or convalescent COVID-19. CDR3s include the opening cysteine and the closing phenylalanine or tryptophan. The D gene is left open where the match is weak. Rows may omit the clone size; those that give it use once, few, many or a size class.

>NA|TRBJ2-3|NA|TRBV19
CATRASDSDTQYF
TGTGCCACCAGGGCGTCTGATTCAGATACGCAGTATTTT
>TRBD2|TRBJ2-3|NA|TRBV24-1
CATSDGRLAGIVTDTQYF
TGTGCCACCAGTGATGGGCGACTAGCGGGAATAGTCACAGATACGCAGTATTTT
>TRBD1|TRBJ1-1|NA|TRBV18
CASSPGQGETEAFF
TGTGCCAGCTCACCGGGACAGGGCGAGACTGAAGCTTTCTTT
>NA|TRBJ1-2|NA|TRBV15
CATSRGQTNYGYTF
TGTGCCACCAGCAGAGGACAGACTAACTATGGCTACACCTTC
>TRBD1|TRBJ1-2|NA|TRBV23-1
CASRTGYEGYTF
TGCGCCAGCAGGACAGGGTATGAGGGCTACACCTTC
>TRBD1|TRBJ1-6|NA|TRBV30
CAWRDRASPLHF
TGTGCCTGGAGGGACAGGGCGAGTCCCCTCCACTTT
>NA|TRBJ1-5|NA|TRBV27
CASSFPGDRSNQPQHF
TGTGCCAGCAGTTTCCCAGGGGACCGTAGCAATCAGCCCCAGCATTTT
>TRBD1|TRBJ1-5|NA|TRBV30
CAWRGQGPNQPQHF
TGTGCCTGGAGAGGACAGGGTCCCAATCAGCCCCAGCATTTT
>NA|TRBJ1-2|once|TRBV2
CASRDRGGTGGYGYTF
TGTGCCAGCAGGGATCGCGGGGGCACGGGAGGCTATGGCTACACCTTC
>NA|TRBJ2-5|NA|TRBV18
CASSPPSVGETQYF
TGTGCCAGCTCACCACCCAGCGTTGGCGAGACCCAGTACTTC
>NA|TRBJ1-2|NA|TRBV10-3
CAISGPGNYGYTF
TGTGCCATCAGTGGCCCAGGCAACTATGGCTACACCTTC
>TRBD2|TRBJ2-4|NA|TRBV7-2
CASSLGGTSGGLAKNIQYF
TGTGCCAGCAGCTTAGGCGGGACTAGCGGAGGCCTAGCCAAAAACATTCAGTACTTC
>NA|TRBJ1-5|NA|TRBV19
CASSTGLRQPQHF
TGTGCCAGTAGTACAGGGTTGAGGCAGCCCCAGCATTTT
>TRBD1|TRBJ1-2|NA|TRBV20-1
CSASGQGDYGYTF
TGCAGTGCTAGTGGACAGGGAGACTATGGCTACACCTTC
>NA|TRBJ2-7|NA|TRBV30
CAWSVAGVLSYEQYF
TGTGCCTGGAGTGTTGCCGGGGTACTCTCCTACGAGCAGTACTTC
>TRBD1|TRBJ2-4|NA|TRBV2
CASRDRVSKNIQYF
TGTGCCAGCAGAGACAGGGTGTCCAAAAACATTCAGTACTTC
>TRBD2|TRBJ2-1|NA|TRBV9
CASSYGGASGGRNEQFF
TGTGCCAGCAGTTACGGAGGGGCTAGCGGGGGTAGAAATGAGCAGTTCTTC
>NA|TRBJ2-3|once|TRBV18
CASSPSRGDTQYF
TGTGCCAGCTCACCCTCACGGGGGGATACGCAGTATTTT
>NA|TRBJ2-1|NA|TRBV2
CASSEEQNSYNEQFF
TGTGCCAGCAGTGAAGAACAGAACTCCTACAATGAGCAGTTCTTC
>NA|TRBJ2-1|NA|TRBV4-1
CASSQVVGEGFYNEQFF
TGCGCCAGCAGCCAAGTGGTGGGTGAGGGATTTTACAATGAGCAGTTCTTC
>TRBD1|TRBJ2-1|NA|TRBV6-1
CASSADRGSPPSNHEQFF
TGTGCCAGCAGTGCTGACAGGGGTTCTCCCCCATCGAATCATGAGCAGTTCTTC
>NA|TRBJ2-7|NA|TRBV19
CASSIRLSGSYEQYF
TGTGCCAGTAGTATCCGCCTCTCGGGCTCCTACGAGCAGTACTTC
>TRBD1|TRBJ2-5|once|TRBV28
CASSLPWARGPQETQYF
TGTGCCAGCAGTTTACCCTGGGCCAGGGGGCCTCAAGAGACCCAGTACTTC
>TRBD2|TRBJ2-5|NA|TRBV5-1
CASSPGLAGVETQYF
TGCGCCAGCAGCCCGGGACTAGCGGGAGTAGAGACCCAGTACTTC
>TRBD2|TRBJ2-6|NA|TRBV25-1
CASTSGRTAGANVLTF
TGTGCCAGCACTAGCGGGAGGACGGCTGGGGCCAACGTCCTGACTTTC
>TRBD1|TRBJ1-5|few|TRBV5-1
CASSLATPGGRTVQPQHF
TGCGCCAGCAGCTTGGCGACACCAGGGGGCAGGACGGTTCAGCCCCAGCATTTT
>TRBD1|TRBJ1-5|NA|TRBV18
CASSLIPGQLQPQHF
TGTGCCAGCTCACTCATTCCGGGACAGCTTCAGCCCCAGCATTTT
>TRBD2|TRBJ2-3|NA|TRBV27
CASSLDAGGTDTQYF
TGTGCCAGCAGTTTAGATGCGGGGGGCACAGATACGCAGTATTTT
>TRBD1|TRBJ1-2|NA|TRBV3-1/TRBV3-2
CAAGQGAAGYTF
TGTGCCGCGGGACAGGGGGCGGCTGGCTACACCTTC
>NA|TRBJ1-3|NA|TRBV6-1
CASSELGEGNTIYF
TGTGCCAGCAGTGAACTAGGGGAAGGAAACACCATATATTTT
>TRBD2|TRBJ2-5|NA|TRBV28
CASRSGGRGTQYF
TGTGCCAGCAGAAGCGGGGGCCGGGGGACCCAGTACTTC
>NA|TRBJ1-1|NA|TRBV28
CASSSGRSTEAFF
TGTGCCAGCAGTTCAGGGCGATCCACTGAAGCTTTCTTT
>NA|TRBJ2-5|NA|TRBV2
CAVGRGQETQYF
TGTGCGGTCGGCCGGGGACAAGAGACCCAGTACTTC
>TRBD1|TRBJ2-5|NA|TRBV5-1
CASSLGTVQETQYF
TGCGCCAGCAGCTTAGGGACAGTCCAAGAGACCCAGTACTTC
>NA|TRBJ1-5|once|TRBV30
CAWSGEAGSNQPQHF
TGTGCCTGGAGTGGGGAGGCGGGTAGCAATCAGCCCCAGCATTTT
>NA|TRBJ1-2|NA|TRBV6-5
CASSYGGSGGNGYTF
TGTGCCAGCAGTTACGGGGGGTCGGGAGGAAATGGCTACACCTTC
>NA|TRBJ1-1|NA|TRBV6-1
CASSEWDGSTEAFF
TGTGCCAGCAGTGAATGGGATGGGAGCACTGAAGCTTTCTTT
>NA|TRBJ1-1|NA|TRBV10-3
CAIRGHGGDTEAFF
TGTGCCATCAGGGGGCATGGTGGGGACACTGAAGCTTTCTTT
>NA|TRBJ1-1|few|TRBV7-3
CASSLKGGNTEAFF
TGTGCCAGCAGCTTAAAAGGCGGAAACACTGAAGCTTTCTTT
>TRBD1|TRBJ1-2|NA|TRBV5-1
CASSSPGTGYKGYTF
TGCGCCAGCAGCTCCCCCGGGACAGGGTACAAAGGCTACACCTTC
>TRBD1|TRBJ1-5|NA|TRBV7-8
CASRGGDSNQPQHF
TGTGCCAGCAGAGGGGGCGATAGCAATCAGCCCCAGCATTTT
>NA|TRBJ2-3|NA|TRBV5-1
CASSLGTSDTQYF
TGCGCCAGCAGCTTGGGGACTTCAGATACGCAGTATTTT
>TRBD1|TRBJ1-4|NA|TRBV24-1
CATSLGRDRVEKLFF
TGTGCCACCAGCCTAGGCCGGGACAGGGTTGAAAAACTGTTTTTT
>NA|TRBJ1-5|NA|TRBV28
CASSLVENQNQPQHF
TGTGCCAGCAGTTTAGTTGAGAATCAAAATCAGCCCCAGCATTTT
>TRBD1|TRBJ1-6|NA|TRBV19
CASSKPGQGGWALHF
TGTGCCAGTAGTAAACCGGGACAGGGGGGCTGGGCCCTCCACTTT
>TRBD2|TRBJ2-7|NA|TRBV5-1
CASSLLAGAYYEQYF
TGCGCCAGCAGCTTACTAGCGGGGGCCTACTACGAGCAGTACTTC
>NA|TRBJ1-2|NA|TRBV6-6
CASSPGYGYTF
TGTGCCAGCAGCCCCGGCTATGGCTACACCTTC
>NA|TRBJ1-2|few|TRBV30
CAWSPVYGYTF
TGTGCCTGGAGTCCGGTCTATGGCTACACCTTC
>NA|TRBJ1-1|NA|TRBV5-1
CASSPTVRGEAFF
TGCGCCAGCAGCCCGACGGTCAGGGGAGAAGCTTTCTTT
>TRBD2|TRBJ2-1|NA|TRBV4-2
CASSHPSGRAWNEQFF
TGTGCCAGCAGCCATCCTAGCGGGAGGGCCTGGAATGAGCAGTTCTTC
>NA|TRBJ1-2|NA|TRBV3-1/TRBV3-2
CASSQRANYGYTF
TGTGCCAGCAGCCAGAGAGCCAACTATGGCTACACCTTC
>TRBD1|TRBJ1-5|once|TRBV4-3
CATSVPGQKNCSQPQHF
TGCGCCACCTCAGTTCCGGGACAGAAGAATTGTAGTCAGCCCCAGCATTTT